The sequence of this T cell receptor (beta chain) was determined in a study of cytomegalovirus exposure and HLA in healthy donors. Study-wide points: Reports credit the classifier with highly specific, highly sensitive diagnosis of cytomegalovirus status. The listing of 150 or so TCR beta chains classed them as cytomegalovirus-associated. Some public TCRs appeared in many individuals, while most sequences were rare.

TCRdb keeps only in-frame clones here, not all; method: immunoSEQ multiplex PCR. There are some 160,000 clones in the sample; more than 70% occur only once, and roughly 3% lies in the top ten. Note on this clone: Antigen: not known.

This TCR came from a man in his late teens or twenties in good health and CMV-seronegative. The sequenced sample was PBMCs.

CDR3 DNA sequence: TGTGCCAGCTCACCGCTTGACAGGGGGCAGGGTCAGCCCCAGCATTTT. It yields the protein CASSPLDRGQGQPQHF. J is TRBJ1-5 and V is TRBV18; TRBD1 matches 10 bases. The CDR3 is 16 amino acids. Germline V CDR1 and CDR2: KGHSH, LQKENI. Germline trimming cut 3 bases from V and 6 bases from J; bases unmatched to any gene: 8.